This TCR beta chain was identified during a study of CD4 T cells in relation to SARS-CoV-2 and coronaviruses. Germline values: CDR1 MNHEY, CDR2 SVGAGI. This CDR3 is built from 14 residues. V shed 8 bases, J shed 2 bases, and the junction held 4 bases outside the gene matches. Study-wide points: Samples before the pandemic and after infection were not matched within any donor.

Method: immunoSEQ multiplex PCR; TCRdb's copy keeps in-frame clones and lacks some. The profile shows 18,000 or so clones, almost 80% of them singletons. This clone appeared once. Antigen unknown. CD4+ T cells from unexposed donors were obtained before the COVID-19 pandemic (2011-2018). Isolation of CD4+ T cells took place after less than 13 days in culture. Each well had approximately 2 million PBMCs in approximately 5% human AB serum with IL-2. The clonotype originates from a human donor in good health. The chain uses TRBV6-5 and TRBJ1-3, with TRBD1 matching 9 bases. Sequencing used CD4+ T cells from PBMCs, cultured in vitro. The CDR3 DNA sequence: TGTGCCAGCCGGACAGGGGACACTGGAAACACCATATATTTT. It encodes CASRTGDTGNTIYF.